The 18 T cell receptor beta chains reported below all come from one sample, sequenced in a study of identical twins. MiXCR, applied by TCRdb to the 5' RACE reads, yields one record per CDR3 protein. Among roughly 280,000 distinct CDR3 sequences, 9.5% were seen once, and the ten largest hold about 7.1%. These records were also assigned to another study, of yellow fever vaccine responses in identical twins.

The material sequenced was CD8+ T cells sorted from blood. These receptors were collected from a woman aged 18-29 years in good health.

This clonotype has at least ten counts. This sequence joins TRBV30 and TRBJ2-3; D perhaps matches TRBD1 (6 bases). There are 13 residues in the CDR3. V was trimmed by 5 bases and J by 6 bases, leaving 15 bases between them. Germline-derived CDR1 and CDR2 are GTSNPN and SVGIG (reference sequence). CDR3 sequence (DNA): TGTGCCTGGGCAGGGGTAGCTTCGGATACGCAGTATTTT. Encoded protein: CAWAGVASDTQYF. Full variable domain (remainder filled in from reference TRBV30 and TRBJ2-3): SQTIHQWPATLVQPVGSPLSLECTVEGTSNPNLYWYRQAAGRGLQLLFYSVGIGQISSEVPQNLSASRPQDRQFILSSKKLLLSDSGFYLCAWAGVASDTQYFGPGTRLTVL.

The sample holds many counts of this clonotype. This sequence joins TRBV14 and TRBJ2-1; D gene unclear. V was clipped by 0 bases and J by 13 bases, with 10 bases between them. CDR3 size: 12 residues. Germline CDR1 is SGHDN and CDR2 is FVKESK. The CDR3 sequence is CASSQDDTVQFF. CDR3 coding DNA: TGTGCCAGCAGCCAAGATGACACCGTACAGTTCTTC.

A few counts support this clonotype. The rearrangement uses TRBV27 and TRBJ2-7; D remains ambiguous. The CDR3 loop spans 11 amino acids. Germline CDR1 and CDR2: MNHEY and SMNVEV (reference sequence). Deletions cut 9 bases from V and 6 bases from J, with 12 bases between. CDR3 coding DNA: TGTGCCAGATCCAAAGGTATCGAGCAGTACTTC. This gives the protein CARSKGIEQYF.

This clonotype was seen at least ten times. This rearrangement joins TRBV5-5 to TRBJ2-3; maybe TRBD2 (7 bases). Trimming took 3 bases from V and 3 from J, leaving 17 bases between them. This CDR3 has 16 residues. Germline CDR1 is SGHKS and CDR2 is YYEKEE (reference sequence). Here the CDR3 DNA reads TGTGCCAGCAGCTCCCCCGTAGGGGGGGAAACAGATACGCAGTATTTT. This gives the protein CASSSPVGGETDTQYF. The full variable domain, rest sourced from reference TRBV5-5 and TRBJ2-3, is DAGVTQSPTHLIKTRGQQVTLRCSPISGHKSVSWYQQVLGQGPQFIFQYYEKEERGRGNFPDRFSARQFPNYSSELNVNALLLGDSALYLCASSSPVGGETDTQYFGPGTRLTVL.

CDR3 loop: CSVRLLNPDGNEQFF. DNA for the CDR3: TGCAGCGTTCGGTTGCTCAACCCGGACGGCAATGAGCAGTTCTTC. This rearrangement joins TRBV29-1 to TRBJ2-1; D gene ambiguous. CDR3 length: 15 residues. With 5 bases removed from V and 6 bases from J, the gap between germline ends came to 20 bases. Per the germline V gene, CDR1 is SQVTM and CDR2 is ANQGSEA.

A few counts support this clonotype. This sequence joins TRBV4-1 and TRBJ2-1; D gene unclear. V lost 8 bases and J lost 7, with 9 bases in between. Germline V gene data show CDR1 as MGHRA and CDR2 as YSYEKL. The CDR3 covers 11 residues. The CDR3 reads CASRVANEQFF. CDR3 DNA: TGCGCCAGCCGAGTTGCGAATGAGCAGTTCTTC.

The chain combines TRBV3-1 with TRBJ2-7; TRBD2 agrees at 8 bases. The V gene end was trimmed by 3 bases and the J gene end by 2 bases; junction bases not matched to a gene: 6. The CDR3 is made up of 15 amino acids. Germline V gene sequence: CDR1 LGHDT, CDR2 YNNKEL (reference sequence). CDR3 region: CASSHGVAGPYEQYF. The CDR3, as DNA: TGTGCCAGCAGCCATGGGGTAGCGGGACCCTACGAGCAGTACTTC.

J is TRBJ2-1 and V is TRBV11-1, with D perhaps matching TRBD1 or TRBD2 (5 bases each). V was clipped by 4 bases and J by 0 bases, with 25 bases between them. The germline CDR1 and CDR2 sequences are SGHAT and FQDESV (reference sequence). The length of the CDR3 is 20 residues. The CDR3 sequence: CASSSGTRETGLHSYNEQFF. Written as DNA, the CDR3 is TGTGCCAGCAGCTCGGGAACCCGGGAAACAGGACTCCACTCCTACAATGAGCAGTTCTTC. Full variable domain (remainder filled in from reference TRBV11-1 and TRBJ2-1): EAEVAQSPRYKITEKSQAVAFWCDPISGHATLYWYRQILGQGPELLVQFQDESVVDDSQLPKDRFSAERLKGVDSTLKIQPAELGDSAMYLCASSSGTRETGLHSYNEQFFGPGTRLTVL.

This clonotype was recorded at least ten times. The rearrangement links TRBV9 to TRBJ2-5, with 9 positions matching TRBD2. This CDR3 comprises 14 residues. Germline CDR1 SGDLS, CDR2 YYNGEE. The trim removed 6 bases at V and 5 bases at J, leaving 8 bases unmatched. The CDR3 is CASTAAGGRETQYF. In DNA, the CDR3 is TGTGCCAGCACTGCGGCGGGGGGGCGCGAGACCCAGTACTTC.

J is TRBJ2-6 and V is TRBV29-1; 12 nucleotides line up with TRBD1. Germline V lookup: CDR1 SQVTM, CDR2 ANQGSEA. The CDR3 spans 16 residues. V shed 4 bases, J shed 1 base, and the junction held 2 bases outside the gene matches. The CDR3 nucleotides are TGCAGCGTTGTGGGACAGGGGGCGTCTGGGGCCAACGTCCTGACTTTC. This codes for CSVVGQGASGANVLTF.

This clonotype was detected a few times. CDR3 protein: CASSALHGGTDTQYF. The CDR3 DNA reads as TGTGCCAGCAGCGCCCTGCACGGGGGCACAGATACGCAGTATTTT. The gene calls are TRBV7-2 and TRBJ2-3, with a weak D call TRBD2 (5 bases). The germline V gene encodes CDR1 SGHTA and CDR2 FQGNSA. The CDR3 loop spans 15 amino acids. V was clipped by 5 bases and J by 1 base, with 13 bases between them.

This clonotype was seen only a few times. The chain joins TRBV13 to TRBJ1-4; the D is unclear. Germline loops: CDR1 PRHDT, CDR2 FYEKMQ (reference sequence). This CDR3 is built from 15 residues. Trimming removed 5 bases at V and 0 bases at J, with 10 bases between. The CDR3 region is CASSGLAATNEKLFF. The CDR3 coding sequence is TGTGCCAGCAGCGGTCTCGCCGCAACTAATGAAAAACTGTTTTTT.

The chain couples TRBV10-2 to TRBJ2-1, with 8 bases identical to TRBD2. The CDR3 runs 14 residues. V trimming: 2 bases; J trimming: 10 bases; junction bases outside the gene matches: 7. CDR1 and CDR2 (germline): WSHSY, SAAADI. This CDR3 reads CASSEPGLVSEQFF. Here the CDR3 DNA reads TGCGCCAGCAGTGAGCCGGGACTAGTATCGGAGCAGTTCTTC.

This clonotype has a count of ten or more. The chain has TRBV9 and TRBJ2-2; the match to TRBD1 covers 7 bases. The V gene end was trimmed by 4 bases and the J gene end by 0 bases; junction bases not matched to a gene: 6. The germline gives CDR1 SGDLS, CDR2 YYNGEE. The CDR3 covers 16 residues. The chain's CDR3 is CASSPPTGANTGELFF. The CDR3, as DNA: TGTGCCAGCAGCCCCCCTACAGGGGCGAACACCGGGGAGCTGTTTTTT.

This clonotype was observed many times. This rearrangement joins TRBV7-9 to TRBJ1-2, with D perhaps TRBD1 (5 bases). Trimming shortened V by 6 bases and J by 4 bases, and 18 bases separated the two germline ends. This CDR3 is built from 15 residues. Germline V gene sequence: CDR1 SEHNR, CDR2 FQNEAQ (reference sequence). This chain's CDR3 is CASSLGEGLPYGYTF. In DNA form, the CDR3 reads TGTGCCAGCAGTCTCGGTGAGGGGCTCCCCTATGGCTACACCTTC.

The sample holds many counts of this clonotype. V and J are TRBV4-3 and TRBJ2-3; possibly TRBD2 for D (5 bases). Germline loops: CDR1 LGHNA, CDR2 YSLEER. CDR3 length: 17 residues. V lost 0 bases, J lost 2 bases, and 15 bases lay in between. The CDR3 protein is CASSQDPVGDLTDTQYF. The DNA for the CDR3 is TGCGCCAGCAGCCAAGATCCGGTGGGAGACCTCACAGATACGCAGTATTTT.

At least ten counts were recorded for this clonotype. The genes are TRBV7-9 and TRBJ2-3; 7 positions agree with TRBD1. Per germline, CDR1 SEHNR and CDR2 FQNEAQ (reference sequence). J lost 6 bases, V lost 5 bases, and 5 bases had no gene match. This CDR3 has 13 amino acids. CDR3 protein: CASSDRVSDTQYF. The CDR3 coding sequence is TGTGCCAGCAGCGACAGGGTTTCCGATACGCAGTATTTT.

This clonotype was counted at least ten times. The gene calls are TRBV4-3 and TRBJ2-2; 7 bases match TRBD2. The V and J ends lost 1 base and 6 bases, in that order; junction bases with no gene match: 8. Germline V gene data show CDR1 as LGHNA and CDR2 as YSLEER. The CDR3 is 16 residues long. The CDR3 DNA sequence: TGCGCCAGCAGCCAAGGCGGGGGAGGCGAACCCGGGGAGCTGTTTTTT. Translation: CASSQGGGGEPGELFF.